This TCR beta chain was identified during a study of spatial heterogeneity in lung cancer. Study-level information: An average of more than ten raw reads was observed per unique TCR and UMI combination.

TCRdb ran MiXCR on the 5' RACE reads and lists one entry per CDR3 protein. The data contain about 120,000 distinct CDR3 sequences, about 12% of them singletons. Time point specified: blood at routine non-recurrence follow-up after resection. Material for sequencing was whole RNA from tumor, nontumor lung or frozen PBMC, left unsorted. Germline V gene lookup returns CDR1 DFQATT and CDR2 SNEGSKA (reference sequence). The CDR3 runs to 15 residues. The J gene is TRBJ2-4, the V gene TRBV20-1, with TRBD2 matching 13 bases. The sequencing used PBMCs, collected at follow-up. The TCR sequence derives from a male donor with early-stage non-small cell lung cancer. The CDR3 loop is CSAPTSGGAGNIQYF. In DNA, the CDR3 is TGCAGCGCTCCCACTAGCGGGGGGGCGGGGAACATTCAGTACTTC.